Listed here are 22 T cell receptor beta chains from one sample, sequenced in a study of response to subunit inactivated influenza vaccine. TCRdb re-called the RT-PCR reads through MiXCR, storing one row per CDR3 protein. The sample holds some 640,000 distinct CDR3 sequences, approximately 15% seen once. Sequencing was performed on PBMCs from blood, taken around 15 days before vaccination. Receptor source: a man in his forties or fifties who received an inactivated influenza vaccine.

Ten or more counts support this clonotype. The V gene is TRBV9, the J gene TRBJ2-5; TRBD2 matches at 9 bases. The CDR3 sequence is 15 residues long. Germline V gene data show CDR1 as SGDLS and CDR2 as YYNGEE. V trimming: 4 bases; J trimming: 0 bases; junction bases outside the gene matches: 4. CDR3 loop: CASSPQRGDQETQYF. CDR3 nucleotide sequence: TGTGCCAGCAGCCCCCAGCGGGGGGACCAAGAGACCCAGTACTTC.

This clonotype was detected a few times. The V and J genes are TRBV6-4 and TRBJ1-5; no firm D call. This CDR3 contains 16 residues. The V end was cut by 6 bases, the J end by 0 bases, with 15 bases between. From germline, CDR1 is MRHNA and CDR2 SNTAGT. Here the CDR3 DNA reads TGTGCCAGCAGCCACAGAAAGGCGTATAGCAATCAGCCCCAGCATTTT. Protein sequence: CASSHRKAYSNQPQHF.

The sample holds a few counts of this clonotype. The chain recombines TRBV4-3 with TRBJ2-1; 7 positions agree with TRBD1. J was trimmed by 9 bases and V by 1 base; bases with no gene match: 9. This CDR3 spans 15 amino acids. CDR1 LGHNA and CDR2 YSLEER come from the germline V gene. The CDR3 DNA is TGCGCCAGCAGCCAAGGGACAGGCTTACGGGGTGAGCAGTTCTTC. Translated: CASSQGTGLRGEQFF.

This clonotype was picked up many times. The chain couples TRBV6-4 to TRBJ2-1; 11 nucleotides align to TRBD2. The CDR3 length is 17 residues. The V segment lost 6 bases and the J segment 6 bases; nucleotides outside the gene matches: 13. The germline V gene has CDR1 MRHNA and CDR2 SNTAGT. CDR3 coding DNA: TGTGCCAGCAGCGAATCCCTAGCGGGGGGACTTCGCAATGAGCAGTTCTTC. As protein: CASSESLAGGLRNEQFF.

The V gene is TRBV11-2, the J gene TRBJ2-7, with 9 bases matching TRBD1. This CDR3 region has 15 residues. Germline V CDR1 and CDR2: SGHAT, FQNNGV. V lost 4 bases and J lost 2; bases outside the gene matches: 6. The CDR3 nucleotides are TGTGCCAGCAGCTATTCGCGGACAGGGGCCTACGAGCAGTACTTC. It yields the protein CASSYSRTGAYEQYF.

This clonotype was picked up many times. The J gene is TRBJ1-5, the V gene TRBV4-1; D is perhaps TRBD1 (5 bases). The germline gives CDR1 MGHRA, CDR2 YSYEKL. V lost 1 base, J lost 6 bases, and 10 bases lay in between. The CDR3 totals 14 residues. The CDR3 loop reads CASSQVLGGQPQHF. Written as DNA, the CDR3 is TGCGCCAGCAGCCAAGTTTTGGGGGGTCAGCCCCAGCATTTT.

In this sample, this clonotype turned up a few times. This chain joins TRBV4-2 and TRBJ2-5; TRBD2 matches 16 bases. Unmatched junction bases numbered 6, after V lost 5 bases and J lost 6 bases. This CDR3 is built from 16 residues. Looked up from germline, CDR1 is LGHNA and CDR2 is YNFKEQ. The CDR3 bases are TGTGCCAGCAGCGGGGGACTAGCGGGAGGGAGTCAGACCCAGTACTTC. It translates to CASSGGLAGGSQTQYF.

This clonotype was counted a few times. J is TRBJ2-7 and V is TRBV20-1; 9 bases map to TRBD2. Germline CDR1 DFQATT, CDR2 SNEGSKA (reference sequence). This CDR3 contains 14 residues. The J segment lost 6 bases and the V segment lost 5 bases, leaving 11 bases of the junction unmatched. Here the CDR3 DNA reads TGCAGTGCTCGTCTGGCGGGAGGGCGGGGCGAGCAGTACTTC. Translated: CSARLAGGRGEQYF.

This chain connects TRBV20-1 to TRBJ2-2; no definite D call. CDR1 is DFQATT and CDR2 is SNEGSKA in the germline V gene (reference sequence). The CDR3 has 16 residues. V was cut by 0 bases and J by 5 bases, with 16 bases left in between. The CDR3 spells CSARDPRRSPTGELFF. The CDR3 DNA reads TGCAGTGCTAGAGATCCCCGTCGGTCCCCTACCGGGGAGCTGTTTTTT.

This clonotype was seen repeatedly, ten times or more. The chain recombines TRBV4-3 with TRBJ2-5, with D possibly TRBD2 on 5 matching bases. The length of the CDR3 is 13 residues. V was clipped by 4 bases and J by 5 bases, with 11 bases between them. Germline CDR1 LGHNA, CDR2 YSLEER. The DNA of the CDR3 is TGCGCCAGCAGCCCGGACTTGGGGGAGACCCAGTACTTC. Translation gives CASSPDLGETQYF.

The CDR3 here is CASIPRAGGPTDTQYF. DNA of the CDR3: TGTGCCAGCATACCGAGGGCAGGAGGGCCCACAGATACGCAGTATTTT. V gene TRBV7-9 combines with J gene TRBJ2-3; a weak D match, TRBD2 (6 bases). Germline V gene data show CDR1 as SEHNR and CDR2 as FQNEAQ (reference sequence). V lost 7 bases and J 2 bases, leaving 19 bases between the germline ends. The CDR3 is 16 residues long.

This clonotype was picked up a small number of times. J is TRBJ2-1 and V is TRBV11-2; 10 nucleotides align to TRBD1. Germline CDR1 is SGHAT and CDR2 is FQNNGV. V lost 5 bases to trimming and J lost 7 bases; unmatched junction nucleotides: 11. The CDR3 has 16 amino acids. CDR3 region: CASSTRDRGVVNEQFF. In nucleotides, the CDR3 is TGTGCCAGCAGCACTCGGGACAGGGGTGTGGTAAATGAGCAGTTCTTC.

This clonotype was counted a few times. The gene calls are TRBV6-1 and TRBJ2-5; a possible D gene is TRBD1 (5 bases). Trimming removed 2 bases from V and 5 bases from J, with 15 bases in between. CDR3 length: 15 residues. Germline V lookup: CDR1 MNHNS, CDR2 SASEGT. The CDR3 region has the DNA TGTGCCAGCAGTGAAACAGTCAGGGTGCAGGAGACCCAGTACTTC. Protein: CASSETVRVQETQYF.

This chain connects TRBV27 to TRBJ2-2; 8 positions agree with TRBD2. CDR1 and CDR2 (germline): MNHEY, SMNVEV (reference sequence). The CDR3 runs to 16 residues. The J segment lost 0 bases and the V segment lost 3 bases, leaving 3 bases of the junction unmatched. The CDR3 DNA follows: TGTGCCAGCAGTTTTGTAGCGGGGACGAACACCGGGGAGCTGTTTTTT. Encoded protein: CASSFVAGTNTGELFF.

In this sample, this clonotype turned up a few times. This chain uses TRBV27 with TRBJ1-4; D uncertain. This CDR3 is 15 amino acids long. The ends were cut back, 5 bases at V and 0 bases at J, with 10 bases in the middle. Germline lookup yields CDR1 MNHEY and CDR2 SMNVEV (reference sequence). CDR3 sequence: CASSRDAATNEKLFF. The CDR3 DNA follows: TGTGCCAGCAGTCGCGACGCCGCAACTAATGAAAAACTGTTTTTT. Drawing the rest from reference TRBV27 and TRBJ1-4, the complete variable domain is EAQVTQNPRYLITVTGKKLTVTCSQNMNHEYMSWYRQDPGLGLRQIYYSMNVEVTDKGDVPEGYKVSRKEKRNFPLILESPSPNQTSLYFCASSRDAATNEKLFFGSGTQLSVL.

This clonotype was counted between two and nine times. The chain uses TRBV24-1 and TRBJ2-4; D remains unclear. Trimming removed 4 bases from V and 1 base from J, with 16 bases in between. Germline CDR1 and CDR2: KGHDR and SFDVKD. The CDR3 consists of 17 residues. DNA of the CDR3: TGTGCCACCAGTGACGCCGGGCCCCTCGGGGCCAAAAACATTCAGTACTTC. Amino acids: CATSDAGPLGAKNIQYF.

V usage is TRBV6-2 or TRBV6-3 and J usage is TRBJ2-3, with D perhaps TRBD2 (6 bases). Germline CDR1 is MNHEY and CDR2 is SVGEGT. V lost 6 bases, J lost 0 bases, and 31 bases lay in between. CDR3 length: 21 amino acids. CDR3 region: CASSLKVRPYIADRSTDTQYF. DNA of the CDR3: TGTGCCAGCAGCCTAAAAGTCCGTCCTTACATAGCGGACCGCAGCACAGATACGCAGTATTTT.

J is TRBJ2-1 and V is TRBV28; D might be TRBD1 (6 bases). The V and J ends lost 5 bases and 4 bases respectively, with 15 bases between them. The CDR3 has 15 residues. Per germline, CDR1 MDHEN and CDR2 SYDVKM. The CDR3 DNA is TGTGCCAGCAGTCCTCAGGGGACATATTACAATGAGCAGTTCTTC. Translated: CASSPQGTYYNEQFF.

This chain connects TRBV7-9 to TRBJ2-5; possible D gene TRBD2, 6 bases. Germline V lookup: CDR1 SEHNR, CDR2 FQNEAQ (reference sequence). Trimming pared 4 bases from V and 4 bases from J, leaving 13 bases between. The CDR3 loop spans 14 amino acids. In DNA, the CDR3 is TGTGCCAGCAGCTCGGTCGGAGGGTCAGAGACCCAGTACTTC. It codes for CASSSVGGSETQYF.

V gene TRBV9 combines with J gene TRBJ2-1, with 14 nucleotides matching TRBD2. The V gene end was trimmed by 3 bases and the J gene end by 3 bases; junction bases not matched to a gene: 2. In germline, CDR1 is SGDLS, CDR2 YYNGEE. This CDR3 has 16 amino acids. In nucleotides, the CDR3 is TGTGCCAGCAGCGCGGGACTAGCGGGAGTCTACAATGAGCAGTTCTTC. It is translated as CASSAGLAGVYNEQFF.

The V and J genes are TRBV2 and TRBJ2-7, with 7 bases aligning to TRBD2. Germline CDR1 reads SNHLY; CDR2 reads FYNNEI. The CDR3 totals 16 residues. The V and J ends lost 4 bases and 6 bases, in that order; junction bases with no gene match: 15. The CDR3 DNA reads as TGTGCCAGCAGTGTCCGGACTAGTATCTCAGGCGGCGAGCAGTACTTC. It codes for CASSVRTSISGGEQYF.

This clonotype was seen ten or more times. The CDR3 coding sequence is TGTGCCAGCAGTGCGGGACTCACCTACAATGAGCAGTTCTTC. This codes for CASSAGLTYNEQFF. The chain employs TRBV25-1 and TRBJ2-1; D possibly corresponds to TRBD2 (6 bases). The CDR3 extends over 14 amino acids. The ends were cut back, 4 bases at V and 2 bases at J, with 9 bases in the middle. The V gene's germline CDR1 is MGHDK and CDR2 SYGVNS.